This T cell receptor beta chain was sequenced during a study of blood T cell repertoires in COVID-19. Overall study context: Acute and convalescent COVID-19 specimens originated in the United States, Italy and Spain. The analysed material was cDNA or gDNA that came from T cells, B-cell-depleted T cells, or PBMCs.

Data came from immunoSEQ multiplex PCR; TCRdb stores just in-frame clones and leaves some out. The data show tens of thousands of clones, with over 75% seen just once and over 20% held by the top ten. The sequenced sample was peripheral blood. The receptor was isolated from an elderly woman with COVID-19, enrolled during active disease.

CDR3: CASRDTSGGSRQYF. CDR3 coding DNA: TGTGCCAGCAGAGATACTAGCGGGGGCTCTAGGCAGTACTTC. The V call is TRBV6-6, the J call TRBJ2-7; 11 nucleotides match TRBD2. The CDR3 extends over 14 amino acids. After removal of 6 bases from V and 9 bases from J, the junction contained 10 bases not matched to a gene. CDR1 is MNHNY, CDR2 SVGAGI, per germline (reference sequence).